This is a list of T cell receptor beta chains from one sample in a study of T-cell reconstitution after alpha-beta-depleted transplantation in children. TCRdb itself ran the PCR reads through MiXCR, one entry per CDR3 protein. The sample carries some 600,000 distinct CDR3 sequences, roughly 13% recorded once. Sequenced here: PBMCs, mostly from graft donor cells, sampled 360 days after TCRalphabeta/CD19-depleted stem cell transplant. The origin of the receptors is a male patient under 18 who had a stem cell transplant for acute myeloid leukemia, so the T cells may come from the graft donor. CDR3s include the opening cysteine and the closing phenylalanine or tryptophan. A D gene is named only where the DNA matches it firmly. Rows give clone size only sometimes, using once, few, many, or a class for an expanded clone.

V,D,J,size,CDR3,DNA
TRBV20-1,-,TRBJ2-5,few,CSASYRDQETQYF,TGCAGTGCTAGTTACAGGGATCAAGAGACCCAGTACTTC
TRBV28,TRBD1,TRBJ2-7,-,CASNELGWDRGYEQYF,TGTGCCAGCAATGAACTTGGGTGGGACAGGGGCTACGAGCAGTACTTC
TRBV7-2,-,TRBJ2-3,many,CASTLGTDTQYF,TGTGCCAGCACCTTAGGCACAGATACGCAGTATTTT
TRBV12-3/TRBV12-4,-,TRBJ2-3,once,CASSLLPLDTDTQYF,TGTGCCAGCAGCCTGCTCCCCCTTGACACAGATACGCAGTATTTT
TRBV29-1,-,TRBJ2-3,many,CSAREVDTQYF,TGCAGCGCCCGGGAAGTGGATACGCAGTATTTT
TRBV20-1,TRBD2,TRBJ2-4,few,CSAPGLAGGPSPKNIQYF,TGCAGTGCTCCCGGACTAGCGGGAGGGCCTTCCCCCAAAAACATTCAGTACTTC
TRBV14,-,TRBJ2-3,few,CASSTQGLTDTQYF,TGTGCCAGCAGTACCCAGGGTCTCACAGATACGCAGTATTTT
TRBV20-1,TRBD1,TRBJ2-7,-,CSAPRPLTGAYEQYF,TGCAGTGCACCTCGCCCCCTGACAGGGGCCTACGAGCAGTACTTC
TRBV4-3,-,TRBJ1-2,-,CASSQDPIGGYTF,TGCGCCAGCAGCCAAGACCCCATCGGTGGCTACACCTTC
TRBV20-1,TRBD2,TRBJ2-7,few,CSAPYEGGGQYF,TGCAGTGCACCGTACGAGGGCGGGGGTCAGTACTTC
TRBV12-3/TRBV12-4,-,TRBJ2-2,-,CASSLGSGDTGELFF,TGTGCCAGCAGTTTAGGATCGGGGGACACCGGGGAGCTGTTTTTT
TRBV7-9,TRBD1,TRBJ2-7,-,CASSSPDRYLYEQYF,TGTGCCAGCAGCTCCCCGGACAGGTATCTCTACGAGCAGTACTTC
TRBV28,-,TRBJ2-3,few,CASTLGGPHFLHTQYF,TGTGCCAGCACCCTCGGCGGGCCCCACTTTCTGCATACGCAGTATTTT
TRBV20-1,-,TRBJ2-1,-,CSANWRASYNEQFF,TGCAGTGCTAATTGGCGGGCCTCCTACAATGAGCAGTTCTTC
TRBV27,TRBD1,TRBJ2-2,-,CASSFRDREGGELFF,TGTGCCAGCAGTTTCAGGGACAGGGAGGGCGGGGAGCTGTTTTTT
TRBV12-3/TRBV12-4,TRBD2,TRBJ2-1,many,CASSPSGSYEQFF,TGTGCCAGCAGCCCTAGCGGGAGCTATGAGCAGTTCTTC
TRBV5-6,-,TRBJ2-5,many,CASSYGASQEETQYF,TGTGCCAGCAGCTACGGGGCATCCCAAGAAGAGACCCAGTACTTC
TRBV6-1,TRBD1,TRBJ1-1,few,CASTWTGGAGAEAFF,TGTGCCAGCACCTGGACAGGGGGCGCGGGCGCTGAAGCTTTCTTT
TRBV30,-,TRBJ2-7,few,CAWRGYGEGYEQYF,TGTGCCTGGAGAGGGTACGGAGAAGGCTACGAGCAGTACTTC
TRBV25-1,-,TRBJ1-3,-,CATSVSGNTIYF,TGTGCCACCTCGGTTTCCGGAAACACCATATATTTT
TRBV30,TRBD2,TRBJ2-7,few,CACGRAYEQYF,TGTGCCTGCGGGAGGGCCTACGAGCAGTACTTC
TRBV12-3/TRBV12-4,TRBD1,TRBJ1-1,many,CASSLGQDRFTEAFF,TGTGCCAGCAGCCTCGGACAGGACAGGTTCACTGAAGCTTTCTTT
TRBV7-9,-,TRBJ2-7,-,CASSLHGGPYEQYF,TGTGCCAGCAGCTTACACGGGGGGCCCTACGAGCAGTACTTC
TRBV5-6,TRBD1,TRBJ2-7,-,CASSLVFGTGAYEQYF,TGTGCCAGCAGCTTGGTATTCGGGACAGGGGCCTACGAGCAGTACTTC
TRBV7-8,-,TRBJ1-1,few,CASSGPTEAFF,TGTGCCAGTTCCGGGCCCACTGAAGCTTTCTTT
TRBV4-1,-,TRBJ2-2,-,CASSQEAGSNTGELFF,TGCGCCAGCAGCCAAGAAGCGGGCTCGAACACCGGGGAGCTGTTTTTT
TRBV20-1,-,TRBJ2-4,-,CSARATPKGKNIQYF,TGCAGTGCTAGAGCGACCCCCAAAGGCAAAAACATTCAGTACTTC
TRBV3-1,-,TRBJ2-1,many,CASSRHGEQFF,TGTGCCAGCAGCCGCCATGGTGAGCAGTTCTTC
TRBV18,TRBD2,TRBJ2-1,many,CASSQGASGEYNEQFF,TGTGCCAGCTCACAGGGGGCTAGCGGGGAATACAATGAGCAGTTCTTC
TRBV30,TRBD2,TRBJ2-3,-,CAWSKGTRKDTDTQYF,TGTGCCTGGAGTAAAGGGACTAGGAAGGACACAGATACGCAGTATTTT
TRBV7-6,TRBD2,TRBJ2-1,-,CASTPRGGLNNEQFF,TGTGCCAGCACCCCACGGGGGGGGTTAAACAATGAGCAGTTCTTC
TRBV5-1,-,TRBJ1-5,few,CASSLEGLSTQHF,TGCGCCAGCAGCTTGGAGGGGTTGTCAACCCAGCATTTT
TRBV28,TRBD1,TRBJ1-2,-,CASASWTGANYGYTF,TGTGCCAGCGCTTCGTGGACAGGAGCAAACTATGGCTACACCTTC
TRBV12-3/TRBV12-4,-,TRBJ1-5,-,CASSFGGQGNQPQHF,TGTGCCAGCAGTTTCGGCGGGCAGGGCAATCAGCCCCAGCATTTT
TRBV18,TRBD1,TRBJ2-7,few,CASSTPRQGAYEQYF,TGTGCCAGCTCCACCCCGAGACAGGGGGCATACGAGCAGTACTTC
TRBV5-1,-,TRBJ2-7,-,CASSLAGVRYF,TGCGCCAGCAGCTTGGCAGGGGTTCGGTACTTC
TRBV28,-,TRBJ2-1,few,CASSLPGHYNEQFF,TGTGCCAGCAGTTTGCCAGGGCATTACAATGAGCAGTTCTTC
TRBV6-2/TRBV6-3,-,TRBJ2-7,-,CASSAGSTTGPYEQYF,TGTGCCAGCAGCGCTGGGTCGACGACTGGACCTTACGAGCAGTACTTC
TRBV20-1,TRBD2,TRBJ2-1,few,CSASGDNPSSGSANEQFF,TGCAGTGCTAGTGGAGATAACCCCTCTAGCGGGAGCGCCAATGAGCAGTTCTTC
TRBV5-1,-,TRBJ2-1,few,CASSPRRADTYYNEQFF,TGCGCCAGCAGCCCCCGTAGGGCGGACACTTACTACAATGAGCAGTTCTTC
TRBV4-3,TRBD1,TRBJ2-2,few,CASSLWTGAQTGELFF,TGCGCCAGCAGCCTCTGGACAGGGGCCCAGACCGGGGAGCTGTTTTTT
TRBV4-2,-,TRBJ2-5,many,CASSQDLGSEETQYF,TGTGCCAGCAGCCAAGATCTGGGTAGCGAAGAGACCCAGTACTTC
TRBV15,TRBD2,TRBJ2-3,-,CATSIAGWGGSSDTQYF,TGTGCCACCAGCATCGCCGGATGGGGCGGGAGTTCAGATACGCAGTATTTT
TRBV28,-,TRBJ2-7,few,CASSKYFGTSSYEQYF,TGTGCCAGCAGCAAATATTTCGGGACATCGTCCTACGAGCAGTACTTC
TRBV10-3,-,TRBJ1-2,few,CAISESGNYGYTF,TGTGCCATCAGTGAGTCTGGGAACTATGGCTACACCTTC
TRBV5-1,TRBD2,TRBJ2-1,-,CASSRWTSGSLNDQFF,TGCGCCAGCAGCCGTTGGACTAGCGGGAGCTTAAATGACCAGTTCTTC
TRBV20-1,-,TRBJ2-3,-,CSGEPPRGGPDTQYF,TGCAGTGGAGAGCCTCCAAGGGGCGGGCCAGATACGCAGTATTTT
TRBV29-1,-,TRBJ2-7,few,CSAQRSGYEQYF,TGCAGCGCTCAGAGATCAGGGTACGAGCAGTACTTC
TRBV4-2,TRBD2,TRBJ2-7,few,CASSPRPGREAVGEQYF,TGTGCCAGCAGCCCCCGGCCCGGGCGGGAGGCCGTTGGGGAGCAGTACTTC
TRBV7-8,-,TRBJ1-6,-,CASSAMGATYNSPLHF,TGTGCCAGCAGCGCAATGGGCGCCACCTATAATTCACCCCTCCACTTT
TRBV5-1,-,TRBJ2-7,many,CASSLAYLGDEQYF,TGCGCCAGCAGCTTGGCTTACTTGGGGGACGAGCAGTACTTC
TRBV6-2/TRBV6-3,-,TRBJ2-3,-,CASSFIGLGTDTQYF,TGTGCCAGCAGTTTCATCGGTTTAGGGACAGATACGCAGTATTTT
TRBV11-2,-,TRBJ1-4,-,CASSLRTSTNEKLFF,TGTGCCAGCAGCTTACGGACGTCGACGAACGAAAAACTGTTTTTT
TRBV29-1,-,TRBJ1-5,many,CSVELGGNQPQHF,TGCAGCGTTGAATTGGGAGGGAATCAGCCCCAGCATTTT
TRBV20-1,-,TRBJ2-5,-,CSASWVETQYF,TGCAGTGCTAGTTGGGTGGAGACCCAGTACTTC
TRBV20-1,TRBD2,TRBJ2-7,-,CSARDYIDLAGYEQYF,TGCAGTGCTAGAGATTACATTGATCTAGCGGGCTACGAGCAGTACTTC
TRBV18,TRBD1,TRBJ1-5,-,CASSPWGQPFTPRPQHF,TGTGCCAGCTCACCATGGGGACAGCCGTTCACTCCTCGGCCCCAGCATTTT
TRBV7-3,TRBD2,TRBJ2-3,few,CASSLTPRLAGADTQYF,TGTGCCAGCAGCTTAACTCCCCGACTAGCGGGAGCAGATACGCAGTATTTT
TRBV4-3,-,TRBJ2-7,-,CASSPWGADSYEQYF,TGCGCCAGCAGCCCCTGGGGGGCCGACTCCTACGAGCAGTACTTC
TRBV7-6,TRBD2,TRBJ2-1,-,CASSLALTSGVHPNEQFF,TGTGCCAGCAGCTTAGCCTTGACTAGCGGTGTTCATCCCAATGAGCAGTTCTTC